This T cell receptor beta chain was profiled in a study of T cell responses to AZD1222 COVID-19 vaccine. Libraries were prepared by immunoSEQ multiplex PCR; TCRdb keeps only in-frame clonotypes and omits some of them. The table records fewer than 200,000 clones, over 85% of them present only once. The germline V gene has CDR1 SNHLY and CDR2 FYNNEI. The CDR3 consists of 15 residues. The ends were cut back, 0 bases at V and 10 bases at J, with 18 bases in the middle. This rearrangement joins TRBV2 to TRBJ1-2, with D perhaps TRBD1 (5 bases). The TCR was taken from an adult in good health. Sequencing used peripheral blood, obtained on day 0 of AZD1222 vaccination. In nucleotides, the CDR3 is TGTGCCAGCAGTGAAGCTCTCGTAGGACAAGGGCCCTACACCTTC. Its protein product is CASSEALVGQGPYTF.